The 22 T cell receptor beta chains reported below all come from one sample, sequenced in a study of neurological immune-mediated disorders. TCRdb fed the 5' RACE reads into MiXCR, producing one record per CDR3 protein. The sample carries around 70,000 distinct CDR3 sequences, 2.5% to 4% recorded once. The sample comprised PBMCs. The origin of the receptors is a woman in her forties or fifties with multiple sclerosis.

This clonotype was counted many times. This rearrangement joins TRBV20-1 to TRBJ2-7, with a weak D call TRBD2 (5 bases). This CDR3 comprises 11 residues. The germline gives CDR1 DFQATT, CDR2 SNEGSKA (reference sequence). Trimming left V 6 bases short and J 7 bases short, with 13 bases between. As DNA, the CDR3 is TGCAGTGCCCCCCGGGATTGGGAGCAGTACTTC. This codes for CSAPRDWEQYF.

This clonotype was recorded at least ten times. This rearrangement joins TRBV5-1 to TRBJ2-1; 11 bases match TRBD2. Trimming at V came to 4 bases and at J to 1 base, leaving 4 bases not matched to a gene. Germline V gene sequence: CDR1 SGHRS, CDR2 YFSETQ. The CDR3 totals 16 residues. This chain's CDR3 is CASSNLAGGSYNEQFF. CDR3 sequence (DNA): TGCGCCAGCAGCAACCTAGCGGGAGGATCCTACAATGAGCAGTTCTTC.

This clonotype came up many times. CDR3 nucleotides: TGTGCCAGCAGTTCGGGGGGGAACTATGGCTACACCTTC. It is translated as CASSSGGNYGYTF. The chain links TRBV12-3 or TRBV12-4 to TRBJ1-2, with D tentatively TRBD1 (5 bases). V dropped 4 bases and J dropped 2 bases, with 8 bases sitting between them. This CDR3 is built from 13 residues.

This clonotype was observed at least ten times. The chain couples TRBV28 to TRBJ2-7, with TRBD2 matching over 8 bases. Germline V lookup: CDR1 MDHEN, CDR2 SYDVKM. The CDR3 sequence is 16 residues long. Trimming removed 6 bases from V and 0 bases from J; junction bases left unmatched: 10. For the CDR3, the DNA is TGTGCCAGCAGCCCTGTCGGGGGGGTTCTCTCCTACGAGCAGTACTTC. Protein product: CASSPVGGVLSYEQYF. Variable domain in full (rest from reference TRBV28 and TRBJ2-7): DVKVTQSSRYLVKRTGEKVFLECVQDMDHENMFWYRQDPGLGLRLIYFSYDVKMKEKGDIPEGYSVSREKKERFSLILESASTNQTSMYLCASSPVGGVLSYEQYFGPGTRLTVT.

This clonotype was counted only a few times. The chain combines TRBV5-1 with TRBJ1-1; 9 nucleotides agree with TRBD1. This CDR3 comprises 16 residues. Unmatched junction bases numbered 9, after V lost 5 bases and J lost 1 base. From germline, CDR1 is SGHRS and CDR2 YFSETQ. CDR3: CASRHLYRGRNTEAFF. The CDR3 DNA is TGCGCCAGCAGACACCTTTACAGGGGGCGGAACACTGAAGCTTTCTTT.

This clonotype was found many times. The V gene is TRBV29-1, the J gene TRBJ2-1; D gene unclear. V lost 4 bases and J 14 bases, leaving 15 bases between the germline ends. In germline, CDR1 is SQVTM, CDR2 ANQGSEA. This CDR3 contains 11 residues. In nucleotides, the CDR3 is TGCAGCGTTGTTTTGGGGATCATAGAGTTCTTC. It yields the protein CSVVLGIIEFF.

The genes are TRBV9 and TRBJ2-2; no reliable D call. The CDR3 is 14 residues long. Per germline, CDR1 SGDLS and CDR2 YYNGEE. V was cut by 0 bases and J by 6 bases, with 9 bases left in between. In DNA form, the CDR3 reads TGTGCCAGCAGCGTAGGGGTGGACCCCGGGGAGCTGTTTTTT. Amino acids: CASSVGVDPGELFF.

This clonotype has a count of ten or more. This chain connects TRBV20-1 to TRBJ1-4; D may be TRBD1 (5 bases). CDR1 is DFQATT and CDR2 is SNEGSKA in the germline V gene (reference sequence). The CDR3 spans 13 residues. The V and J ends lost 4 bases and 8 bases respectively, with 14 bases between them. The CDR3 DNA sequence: TGCAGTGCTACCGGGACGGGCAGCGAAAAACTGTTTTTT. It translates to CSATGTGSEKLFF.

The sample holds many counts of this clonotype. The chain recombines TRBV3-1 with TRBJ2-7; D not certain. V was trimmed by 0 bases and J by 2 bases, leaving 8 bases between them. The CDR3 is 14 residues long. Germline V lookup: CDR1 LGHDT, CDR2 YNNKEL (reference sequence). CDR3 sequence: CASSQDSVAYEQYF. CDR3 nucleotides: TGTGCCAGCAGCCAAGATTCTGTCGCCTACGAGCAGTACTTC.

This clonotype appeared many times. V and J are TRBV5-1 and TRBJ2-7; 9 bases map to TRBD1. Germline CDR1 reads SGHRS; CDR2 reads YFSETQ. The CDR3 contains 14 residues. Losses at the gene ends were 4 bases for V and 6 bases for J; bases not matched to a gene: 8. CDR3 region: CASSIGQGSGEQYV. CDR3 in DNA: TGCGCCAGCAGCATAGGACAGGGGTCTGGCGAGCAGTACGTC.

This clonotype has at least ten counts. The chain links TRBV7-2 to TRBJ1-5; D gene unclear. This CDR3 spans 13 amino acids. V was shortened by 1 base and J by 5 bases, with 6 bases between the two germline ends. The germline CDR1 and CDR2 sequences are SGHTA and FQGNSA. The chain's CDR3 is CASSLGRHQPQHF. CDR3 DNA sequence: TGTGCCAGCAGCTTAGGCAGACATCAGCCCCAGCATTTT.

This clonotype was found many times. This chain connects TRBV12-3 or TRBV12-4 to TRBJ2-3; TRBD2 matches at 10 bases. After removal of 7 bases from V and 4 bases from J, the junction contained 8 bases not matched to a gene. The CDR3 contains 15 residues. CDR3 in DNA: TGTGCCAGCACAGCTAGCGGGAGAGGATCAGATACGCAGTATTTT. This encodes CASTASGRGSDTQYF.

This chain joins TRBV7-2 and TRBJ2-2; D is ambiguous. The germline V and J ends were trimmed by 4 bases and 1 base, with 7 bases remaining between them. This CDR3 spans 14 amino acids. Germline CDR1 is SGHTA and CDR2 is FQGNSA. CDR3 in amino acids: CASSSTVNTGELFF. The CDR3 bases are TGTGCCAGCAGCTCGACTGTGAACACCGGGGAGCTGTTTTTT.

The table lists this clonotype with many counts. The CDR3 bases are TGTGCCAGCAGACAACCGGGAGTTGCACCCGGGGAGCTGTTTTTT. The encoded protein is CASRQPGVAPGELFF. This chain uses TRBV3-1 with TRBJ2-2, with D maybe TRBD2 (6 bases). Germline CDR1 LGHDT, CDR2 YNNKEL (reference sequence). The CDR3 loop spans 15 amino acids. The ends were cut back, 6 bases at V and 6 bases at J, with 17 bases in the middle.

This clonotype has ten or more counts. CDR3 region: CASRIGDGYTF. For the CDR3, the DNA is TGTGCCAGCCGAATTGGGGATGGCTACACCTTC. This chain joins TRBV6-5 and TRBJ1-2; no clear D gene. Trimming cost V 8 bases and J 6 bases, with 10 bases left between them. This CDR3 has 11 amino acids. Germline lookup yields CDR1 MNHEY and CDR2 SVGAGI.

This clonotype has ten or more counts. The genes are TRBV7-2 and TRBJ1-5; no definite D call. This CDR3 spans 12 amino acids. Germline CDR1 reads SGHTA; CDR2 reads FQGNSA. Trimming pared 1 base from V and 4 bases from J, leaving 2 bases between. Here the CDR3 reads CASSLVNQPQHF. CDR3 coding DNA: TGTGCCAGCAGCTTAGTTAATCAGCCCCAGCATTTT.

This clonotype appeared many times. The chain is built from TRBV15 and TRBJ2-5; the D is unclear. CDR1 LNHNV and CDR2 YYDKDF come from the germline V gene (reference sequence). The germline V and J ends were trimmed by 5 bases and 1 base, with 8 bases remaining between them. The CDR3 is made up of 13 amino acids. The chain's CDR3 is CATSWAVQETQYF. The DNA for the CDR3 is TGTGCCACCAGCTGGGCTGTCCAAGAGACCCAGTACTTC. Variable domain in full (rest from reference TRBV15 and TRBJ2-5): DAMVIQNPRYQVTQFGKPVTLSCSQTLNHNVMYWYQQKSSQAPKLLFHYYDKDFNNEADTPDNFQSRRPNTSFCFLDIRSPGLGDTAMYLCATSWAVQETQYFGPGTRLLVL.

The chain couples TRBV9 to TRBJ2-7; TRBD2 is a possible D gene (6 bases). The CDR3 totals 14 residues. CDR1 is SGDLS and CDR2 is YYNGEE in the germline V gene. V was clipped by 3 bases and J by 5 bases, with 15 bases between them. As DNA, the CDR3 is TGTGCCAGCAGCGCAAGAACTAGCAGCCACGAGCAGTACTTC. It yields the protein CASSARTSSHEQYF.

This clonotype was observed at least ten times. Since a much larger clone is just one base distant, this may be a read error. The chain's CDR3 is CASSEMGKGHYGYTF. The CDR3 nucleotides are TGTGCCAGCAGTGAAATGGGAAAGGGGCATTATGGCTACACCTTC. The rearrangement joins TRBV6-1 to TRBJ1-2; weak D call: TRBD1 (5 bases). Per the germline V gene, CDR1 is MNHNS and CDR2 is SASEGT. V was trimmed by 2 bases and J by 5 bases, leaving 15 bases between them. The CDR3 consists of 15 residues.

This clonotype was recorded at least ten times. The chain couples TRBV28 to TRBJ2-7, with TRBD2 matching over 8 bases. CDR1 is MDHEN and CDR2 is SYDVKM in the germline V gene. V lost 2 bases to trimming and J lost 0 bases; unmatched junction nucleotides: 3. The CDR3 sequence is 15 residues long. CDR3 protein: CASSLAGLDSYEQYF. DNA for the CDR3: TGTGCCAGCAGTTTAGCGGGACTAGACTCCTACGAGCAGTACTTC. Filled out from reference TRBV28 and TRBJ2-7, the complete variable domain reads DVKVTQSSRYLVKRTGEKVFLECVQDMDHENMFWYRQDPGLGLRLIYFSYDVKMKEKGDIPEGYSVSREKKERFSLILESASTNQTSMYLCASSLAGLDSYEQYFGPGTRLTVT.

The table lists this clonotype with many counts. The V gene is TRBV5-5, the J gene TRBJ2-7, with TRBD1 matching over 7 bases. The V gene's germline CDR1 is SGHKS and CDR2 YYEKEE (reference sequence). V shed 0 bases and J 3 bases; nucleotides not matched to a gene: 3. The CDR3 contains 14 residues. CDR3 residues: CASSLGQGVYEQYF. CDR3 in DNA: TGTGCCAGCAGCTTGGGGCAGGGGGTCTACGAGCAGTACTTC.

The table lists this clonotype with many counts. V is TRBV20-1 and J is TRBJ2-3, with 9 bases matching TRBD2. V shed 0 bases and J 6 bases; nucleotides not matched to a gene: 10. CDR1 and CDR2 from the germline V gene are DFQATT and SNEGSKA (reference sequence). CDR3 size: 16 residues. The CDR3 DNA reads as TGCAGTGCTAGAGAGTTAGCGGGAGTGGGGCGGGATACGCAGTATTTT. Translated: CSARELAGVGRDTQYF.